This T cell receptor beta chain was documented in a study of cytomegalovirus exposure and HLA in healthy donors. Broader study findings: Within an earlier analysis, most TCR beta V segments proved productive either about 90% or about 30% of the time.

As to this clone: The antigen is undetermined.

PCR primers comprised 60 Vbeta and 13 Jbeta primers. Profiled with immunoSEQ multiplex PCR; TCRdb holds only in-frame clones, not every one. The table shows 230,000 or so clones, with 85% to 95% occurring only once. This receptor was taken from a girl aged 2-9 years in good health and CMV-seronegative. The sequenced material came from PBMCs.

This chain's CDR3 is CASTSPGGPTYEQYF. For the CDR3, the DNA is TGTGCCAGTACTTCACCGGGGGGCCCGACCTACGAGCAGTACTTC. The V gene is TRBV19, the J gene TRBJ2-7; D might be TRBD2 (7 bases). The germline V gene encodes CDR1 LNHDA and CDR2 SQIVND (reference sequence). The CDR3 contains 15 residues. The V end was cut by 7 bases, the J end by 2 bases, with 18 bases between.